This TCR beta chain was recovered during a study of control samples from healthy donors and cancer patients. The CDR3 length is 12 residues. Germline V gives CDR1 SGHAT, CDR2 FQNNGV. Trimming shortened V by 5 bases and J by 13 bases, and 17 bases separated the two germline ends. Profiled with immunoSEQ multiplex PCR; TCRdb holds only in-frame clones, not every one. This sample carries around 96,000 clones, more than 85% of them seen once, and the ten largest clones take 6.5% to 9.5%. The sequenced sample was blood. This clonotype was sampled from a man between 18 and 35 years old in good health. This sequence joins TRBV11-2 and TRBJ1-2; tentatively, D is TRBD1 (5 bases). CDR3 sequence reads: CASSPGGEGLTF. CDR3 DNA sequence: TGTGCCAGCAGCCCCGGGGGGGAGGGACTCACCTTC.